The T cell receptor (beta chain) under discussion was sequenced for a study of cytomegalovirus exposure and HLA in healthy donors. Study background: The approximately 120 validation repertoires were reported in a later analysis to have been generated on the same platform as the approximately 600 first-cohort repertoires.

Points from the study as a whole: In vitro testing confirmed a few CMV-associated chains as specific for CMV antigens. Reportedly, diagnosis of cytomegalovirus status by the classifier showed high specificity and sensitivity. Rare TCR sequences predominated, though certain public TCRs were found in many donors.

The germline CDR1 and CDR2 sequences are SGHNT and YYREEE (reference sequence). The V gene end was trimmed by 4 bases and the J gene end by 4 bases; junction bases not matched to a gene: 8. The CDR3 covers 16 residues. TCRdb's table, derived via immunoSEQ multiplex PCR, lists solely in-frame clones and lacks some. The table records about 150,000 clones, less than 90% of them present only once. As regards this clone: Its target is unknown.

The TCR comes from a man in his late teens or twenties in good health and CMV-seropositive. The sequenced sample consisted of PBMCs. V is TRBV5-4 and J is TRBJ2-3; 11 bases are shared with TRBD2. The CDR3 DNA reads as TGTGCCAGCAGCGGCGTAGCGGGAGGGCCTTCAGATACGCAGTATTTT. This encodes CASSGVAGGPSDTQYF.